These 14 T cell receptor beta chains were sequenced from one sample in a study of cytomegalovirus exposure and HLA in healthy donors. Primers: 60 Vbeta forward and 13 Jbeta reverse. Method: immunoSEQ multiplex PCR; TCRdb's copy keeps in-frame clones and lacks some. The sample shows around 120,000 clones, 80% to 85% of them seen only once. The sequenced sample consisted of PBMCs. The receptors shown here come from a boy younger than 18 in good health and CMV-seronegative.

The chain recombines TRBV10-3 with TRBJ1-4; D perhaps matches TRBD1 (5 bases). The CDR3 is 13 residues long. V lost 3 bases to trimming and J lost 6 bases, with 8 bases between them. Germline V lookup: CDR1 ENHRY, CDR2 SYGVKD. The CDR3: CAISEGVDEKLFF. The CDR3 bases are TGTGCCATCAGTGAAGGGGTGGATGAAAAACTGTTTTTT.

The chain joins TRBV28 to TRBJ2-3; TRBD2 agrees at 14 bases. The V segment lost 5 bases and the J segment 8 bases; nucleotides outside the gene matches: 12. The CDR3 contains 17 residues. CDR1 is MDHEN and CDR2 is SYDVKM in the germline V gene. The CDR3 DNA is TGTGCCAGCAGTCCGTCCTCCCCGACTAGCGGGAGGGCTACGCAGTATTTT. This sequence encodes CASSPSSPTSGRATQYF.

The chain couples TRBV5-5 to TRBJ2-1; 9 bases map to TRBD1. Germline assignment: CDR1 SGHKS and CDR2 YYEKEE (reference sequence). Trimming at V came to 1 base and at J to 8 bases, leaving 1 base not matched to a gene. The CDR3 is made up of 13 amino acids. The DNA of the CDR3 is TGTGCCAGCAGCTTGCGGACAGGGGATGAGCAGTTCTTC. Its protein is CASSLRTGDEQFF.

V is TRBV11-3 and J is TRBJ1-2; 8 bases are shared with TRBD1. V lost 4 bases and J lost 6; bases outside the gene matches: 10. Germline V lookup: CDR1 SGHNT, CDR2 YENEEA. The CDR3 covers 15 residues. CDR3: CASSYRTGRDDGYTF. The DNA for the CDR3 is TGTGCCAGCAGCTACCGGACAGGGAGAGATGATGGCTACACCTTC.

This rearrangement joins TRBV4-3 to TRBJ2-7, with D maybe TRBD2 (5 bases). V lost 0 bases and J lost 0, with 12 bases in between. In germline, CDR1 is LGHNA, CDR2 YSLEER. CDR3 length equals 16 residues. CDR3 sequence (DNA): TGCGCCAGCAGCCAAGATCGAGCGGAGACCTCCTACGAGCAGTACTTC. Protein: CASSQDRAETSYEQYF.

The DNA of the CDR3 is TGTGCCAGCAGCCAAGGGGCCGGGGGGGACCCCCTCTATGGCTACACCTTC. Protein: CASSQGAGGDPLYGYTF. V and J are TRBV4-2 and TRBJ1-2; maybe TRBD1 (5 bases). The ends were cut back, 1 base at V and 4 bases at J, with 19 bases in the middle. The CDR3 consists of 17 residues. Germline CDR1 LGHNA, CDR2 YNFKEQ.

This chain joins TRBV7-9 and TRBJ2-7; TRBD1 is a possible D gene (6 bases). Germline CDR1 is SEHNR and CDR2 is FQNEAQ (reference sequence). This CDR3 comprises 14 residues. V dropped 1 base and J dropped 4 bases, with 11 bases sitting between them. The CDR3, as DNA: TGTGCCAGCAGCTTAGGCACAGGGTATTACGAGCAGTACTTC. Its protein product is CASSLGTGYYEQYF.

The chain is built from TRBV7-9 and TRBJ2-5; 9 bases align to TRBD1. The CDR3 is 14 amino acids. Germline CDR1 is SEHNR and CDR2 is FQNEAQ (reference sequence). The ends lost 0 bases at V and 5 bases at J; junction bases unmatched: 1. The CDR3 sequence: CASSLATGGETQYF. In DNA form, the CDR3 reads TGTGCCAGCAGCTTAGCTACAGGGGGCGAGACCCAGTACTTC.

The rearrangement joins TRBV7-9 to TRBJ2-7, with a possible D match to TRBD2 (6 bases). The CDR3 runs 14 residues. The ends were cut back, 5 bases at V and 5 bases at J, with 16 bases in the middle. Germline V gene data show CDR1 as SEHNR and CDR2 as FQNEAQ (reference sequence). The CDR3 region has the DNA TGTGCCAGCAGCCTTCCGGGAGTCGTCCACGAGCAGTACTTC. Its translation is CASSLPGVVHEQYF. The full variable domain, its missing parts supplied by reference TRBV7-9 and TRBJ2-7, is DTGVSQNPRHKITKRGQNVTFRCDPISEHNRLYWYRQTLGQGPEFLTYFQNEAQLEKSRLLSDRFSAERPKGSFSTLEIQRTEQGDSAMYLCASSLPGVVHEQYFGPGTRLTVT.

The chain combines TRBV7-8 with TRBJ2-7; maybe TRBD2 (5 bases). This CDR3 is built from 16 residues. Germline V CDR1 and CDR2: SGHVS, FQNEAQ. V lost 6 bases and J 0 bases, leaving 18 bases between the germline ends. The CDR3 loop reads CASSPIGLGSSYEQYF. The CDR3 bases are TGTGCCAGCAGTCCCATTGGACTGGGGAGCTCCTACGAGCAGTACTTC. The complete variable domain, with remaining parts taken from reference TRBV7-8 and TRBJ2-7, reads GAGVSQSPRYKVAKRGQDVALRCDPISGHVSLFWYQQALGQGPEFLTYFQNEAQLDKSGLPSDRFFAERPEGSVSTLKIQRTQQEDSAVYLCASSPIGLGSSYEQYFGPGTRLTVT.

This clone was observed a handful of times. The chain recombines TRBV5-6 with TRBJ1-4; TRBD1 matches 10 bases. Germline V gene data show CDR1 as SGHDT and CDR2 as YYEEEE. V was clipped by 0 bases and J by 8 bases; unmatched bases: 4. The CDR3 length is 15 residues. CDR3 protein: CASSLVGTGEEKLFF. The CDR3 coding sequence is TGTGCCAGCAGCTTGGTAGGGACAGGGGAAGAAAAACTGTTTTTT.

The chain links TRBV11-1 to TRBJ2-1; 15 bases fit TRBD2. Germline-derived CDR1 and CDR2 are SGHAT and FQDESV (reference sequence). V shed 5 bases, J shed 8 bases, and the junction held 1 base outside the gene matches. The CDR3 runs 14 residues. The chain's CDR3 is CASSRTSGRDEQFF. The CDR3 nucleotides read TGTGCCAGCAGCCGGACTAGCGGGAGGGATGAGCAGTTCTTC.

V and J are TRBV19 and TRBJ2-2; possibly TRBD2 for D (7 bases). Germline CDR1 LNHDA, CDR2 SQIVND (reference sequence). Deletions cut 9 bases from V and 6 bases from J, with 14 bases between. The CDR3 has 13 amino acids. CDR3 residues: CASRRGRAGELFF. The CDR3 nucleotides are TGTGCCAGCAGGAGGGGGAGGGCCGGGGAGCTGTTTTTT.

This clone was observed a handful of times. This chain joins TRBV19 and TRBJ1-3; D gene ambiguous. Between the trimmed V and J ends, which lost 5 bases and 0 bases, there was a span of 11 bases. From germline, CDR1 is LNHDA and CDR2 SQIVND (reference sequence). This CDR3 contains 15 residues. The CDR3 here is CASSPVDYSGNTIYF. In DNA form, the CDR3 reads TGTGCCAGTAGTCCAGTGGACTACTCTGGAAACACCATATATTTT.